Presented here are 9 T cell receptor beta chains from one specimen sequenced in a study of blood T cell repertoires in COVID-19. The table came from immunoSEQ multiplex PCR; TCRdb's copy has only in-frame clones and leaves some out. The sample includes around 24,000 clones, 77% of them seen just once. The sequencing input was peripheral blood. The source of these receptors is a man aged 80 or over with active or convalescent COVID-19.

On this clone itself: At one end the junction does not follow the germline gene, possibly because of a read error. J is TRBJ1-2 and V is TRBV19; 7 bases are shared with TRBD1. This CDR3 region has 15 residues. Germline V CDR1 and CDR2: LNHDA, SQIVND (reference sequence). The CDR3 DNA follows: TGTGTCAGTAGTCCTGCAGCCGACAGGGTGTACGGCTACACCTTC. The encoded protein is CVSSPAADRVYGYTF.

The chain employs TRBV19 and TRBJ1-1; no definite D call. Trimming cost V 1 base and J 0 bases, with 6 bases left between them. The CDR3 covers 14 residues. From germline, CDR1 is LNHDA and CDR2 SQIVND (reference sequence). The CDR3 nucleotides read TGTGCCAGTAGTATAGGCGGTATGAACACTGAAGCTTTCTTT. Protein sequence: CASSIGGMNTEAFF.

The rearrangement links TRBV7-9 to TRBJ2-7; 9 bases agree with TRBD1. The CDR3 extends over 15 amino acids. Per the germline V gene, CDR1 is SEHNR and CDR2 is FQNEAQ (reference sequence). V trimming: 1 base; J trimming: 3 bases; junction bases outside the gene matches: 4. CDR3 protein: CASSLGGTGRYEQYF. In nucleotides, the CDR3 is TGTGCCAGCAGCTTAGGAGGGACAGGGCGCTACGAGCAGTACTTC.

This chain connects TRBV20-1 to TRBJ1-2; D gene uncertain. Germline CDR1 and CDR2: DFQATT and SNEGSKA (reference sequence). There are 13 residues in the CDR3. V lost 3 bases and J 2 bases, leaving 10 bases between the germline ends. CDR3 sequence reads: CSASWFRNYGYTF. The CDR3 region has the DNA TGCAGTGCTAGTTGGTTTCGGAACTATGGCTACACCTTC.

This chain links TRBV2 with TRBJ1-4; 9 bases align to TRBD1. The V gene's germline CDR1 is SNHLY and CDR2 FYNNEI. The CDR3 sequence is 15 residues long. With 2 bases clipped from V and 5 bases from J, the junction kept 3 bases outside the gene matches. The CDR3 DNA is TGTGCCAGCAGTGAAAGGGGACAGGGCAATGAAAAACTGTTTTTT. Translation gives CASSERGQGNEKLFF. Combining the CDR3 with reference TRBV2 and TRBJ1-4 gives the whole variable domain EPEVTQTPSHQVTQMGQEVILRCVPISNHLYFYWYRQILGQKVEFLVSFYNNEISEKSEIFDDQFSVERPDGSNFTLKIRSTKLEDSAMYFCASSERGQGNEKLFFGSGTQLSVL.

The CDR3 sequence is CASRDRGHIDGYTF. The CDR3 nucleotides read TGTGCCAGCAGGGACAGGGGGCATATTGATGGCTACACCTTC. The genes are TRBV11-2 and TRBJ1-2; 11 bases match TRBD1. CDR3 size: 14 residues. Germline CDR1 SGHAT, CDR2 FQNNGV. V lost 6 bases and J lost 6; bases outside the gene matches: 6.

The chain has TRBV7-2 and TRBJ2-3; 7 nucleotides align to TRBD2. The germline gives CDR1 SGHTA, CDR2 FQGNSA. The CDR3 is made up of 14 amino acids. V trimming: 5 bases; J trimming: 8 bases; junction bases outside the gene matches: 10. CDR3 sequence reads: CASSIPSAGVTQYF. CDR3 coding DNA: TGTGCCAGCAGCATCCCCTCTGCGGGGGTTACGCAGTATTTT.

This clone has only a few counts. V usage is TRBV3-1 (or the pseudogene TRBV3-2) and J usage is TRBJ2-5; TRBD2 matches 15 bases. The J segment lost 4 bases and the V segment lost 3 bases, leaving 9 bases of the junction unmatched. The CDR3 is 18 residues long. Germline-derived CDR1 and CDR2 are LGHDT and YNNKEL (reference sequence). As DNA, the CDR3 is TGTGCCAGCAGCCACGGGACTAGCGGGAGGCGGAGGGGAGAGACCCAGTACTTC. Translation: CASSHGTSGRRRGETQYF.

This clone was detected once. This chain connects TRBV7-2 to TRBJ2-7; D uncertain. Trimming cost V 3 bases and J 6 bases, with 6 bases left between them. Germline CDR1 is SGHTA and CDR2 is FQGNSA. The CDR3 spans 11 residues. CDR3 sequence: CASSFASEQYF. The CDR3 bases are TGTGCCAGCAGCTTTGCTAGCGAGCAGTACTTC.